The rows below give T cell receptor beta chains drawn from one sample of a study of OX40 agonist ivuxolimab in advanced cancers. TCRdb keeps only in-frame clones here, not all; method: immunoSEQ multiplex PCR. This repertoire shows over 30,000 clones, under 85% found once; its top ten account for around 21%. The sequencing used CD4+ or CD8+ T cells sorted from blood, collected in a trial of the OX40 agonist ivuxolimab. All receptors come from an adult with an advanced solid tumor such as melanoma, head and neck, liver or kidney cancer. CDR3s include the opening cysteine and the closing phenylalanine or tryptophan. D genes are given only for firm matches. Clone size is shown for a subset of rows, as once, few, many or a class of expanded clone.

D: TRBD1; size: NA; J: TRBJ2-7; V: TRBV5-4; DNA: TGTGCCAGCAGCTTAAAACAGGGGGCCTCGGACGAGCAGTACTTC; CDR3: CASSLKQGASDEQYF
D: NA; size: NA; J: TRBJ1-2; V: TRBV10-2; DNA: TGCGCCAGCAGTGAAAACTATGGCTACACCTTC; CDR3: CASSENYGYTF
D: NA; size: NA; J: TRBJ2-3; V: TRBV19; DNA: TGTGCCAGTAGTACAGCGGGTAGAAGAGATACGCAGTATTTT; CDR3: CASSTAGRRDTQYF
D: NA; size: NA; J: TRBJ1-5; V: TRBV7-2; DNA: TGTGCCAGCAGAAGGGACACCACTTTCAATCAGCCCCAGCATTTT; CDR3: CASRRDTTFNQPQHF
D: NA; size: NA; J: TRBJ1-6; V: TRBV6-5; DNA: TGTGCCAGCAGACCGACAGGACGGAATTCACCCCTCCACTTT; CDR3: CASRPTGRNSPLHF
D: NA; size: NA; J: TRBJ1-5; V: TRBV5-1; DNA: TGCGCCAGCAGCTTGGACTCCGTTCAGCCCCAGCATTTT; CDR3: CASSLDSVQPQHF
D: NA; size: NA; J: TRBJ1-5; V: TRBV10-3; DNA: TGTGCCATCAGTGAGGGACGGGGTCTACAGCCCCAGCATTTT; CDR3: CAISEGRGLQPQHF
D: NA; size: NA; J: TRBJ2-1; V: TRBV6-1; DNA: TGTGCCAGCAGTTTCGGGACTCTATACAATGAGCAGTTCTTC; CDR3: CASSFGTLYNEQFF
D: NA; size: few; J: TRBJ2-2; V: TRBV19; DNA: TGTGCCAGTAGTATAGGTAGGGGGACCGGGGAGCTGTTTTTT; CDR3: CASSIGRGTGELFF
D: NA; size: once; J: TRBJ1-2; V: TRBV11-2; DNA: TGTGCCAGCAGCGAAGGGGGTTTAGATGGCTACACCTTC; CDR3: CASSEGGLDGYTF
D: NA; size: NA; J: TRBJ2-6; V: TRBV6-5; DNA: TGTGCCACCCAACGAGAGTCTGGGGCCAACGTCCTGACTTTC; CDR3: CATQRESGANVLTF
D: NA; size: NA; J: TRBJ1-1; V: TRBV4-1; DNA: TGCGCCAGCAGCCAAGGTCTGGACAGTGAAGCTTTCTTT; CDR3: CASSQGLDSEAFF
D: NA; size: NA; J: TRBJ1-6; V: TRBV9; DNA: TGTGCCAGCAGCGTAGCCAGTAATTCACCCCTCCACTTT; CDR3: CASSVASNSPLHF
D: NA; size: NA; J: TRBJ1-6; V: TRBV5-1; DNA: TGCGCCAGCAGCTTGGGAGGGGGGGCTGATTCACCCCTCCACTTT; CDR3: CASSLGGGADSPLHF
D: NA; size: NA; J: TRBJ2-2; V: TRBV13; DNA: TGTGCCAGCAGCTTGAGGGTTAAGGCGGGGGAGCTGTTTTTT; CDR3: CASSLRVKAGELFF
D: NA; size: few; J: TRBJ1-1; V: TRBV5-6; DNA: TGTGCCAGCAGCTGGGGGTCGGGTGAAGCTTTCTTT; CDR3: CASSWGSGEAFF
D: TRBD1; size: NA; J: TRBJ1-6; V: TRBV5-6; DNA: TGTGCCAGCAGCGAACAGGGGGCCACCTCCTCACCCCTCCACTTT; CDR3: CASSEQGATSSPLHF
D: TRBD1; size: NA; J: TRBJ2-2; V: TRBV11-2; DNA: TGTGCCAGCAGCTTACCCTGGGACAGGAAAAACACCGGGGAGCTGTTTTTT; CDR3: CASSLPWDRKNTGELFF
D: NA; size: NA; J: TRBJ1-5; V: TRBV6-4; DNA: TGTGCCAGTCAGGGGCATGAACAGCCCCAGCATTTT; CDR3: CASQGHEQPQHF
D: TRBD2; size: NA; J: TRBJ2-1; V: TRBV6-5; DNA: TGTGCCAGCAGTAGTAGCGGGGGAGCATACAATGAGCAGTTCTTC; CDR3: CASSSSGGAYNEQFF
D: TRBD1; size: few; J: TRBJ1-1; V: TRBV29-1; DNA: TGCAGCGTTGAAACGACAGGGGAAAAGACTGAAGCTTTCTTT; CDR3: CSVETTGEKTEAFF
D: TRBD1; size: NA; J: TRBJ2-7; V: TRBV18; DNA: TGTGCCAGCAGGCGACAGGGGCCCCACGAGCAGTACTTC; CDR3: CASRRQGPHEQYF
D: NA; size: NA; J: TRBJ1-3; V: TRBV5-1; DNA: TGCGCCAGCAGCTCGGACGGAAACACAAACACCATATATTTT; CDR3: CASSSDGNTNTIYF
D: NA; size: once; J: TRBJ1-4; V: TRBV27; DNA: TGTGCCAGCAGTCCGAGGGGAGGTAATGAAAAACTGTTTTTT; CDR3: CASSPRGGNEKLFF
D: TRBD1; size: NA; J: TRBJ1-4; V: TRBV5-1; DNA: TGCGCCAGCAGCCCCACAGGGGCCGGCAATGAAAAACTGTTTTTT; CDR3: CASSPTGAGNEKLFF
D: TRBD2; size: many; J: TRBJ2-1; V: TRBV7-2; DNA: TGTGCCAGCAGCTCGGGACTAGCGGGGGCTGGTCGCTCCTACAATGAGCAGTTCTTC; CDR3: CASSSGLAGAGRSYNEQFF
D: TRBD1; size: NA; J: TRBJ2-1; V: TRBV12-5; DNA: TGTGCTAGTGGTTTGGCCACCGGGACAGGGGGCTTTGAGCAGTTCTTC; CDR3: CASGLATGTGGFEQFF
D: NA; size: once; J: TRBJ1-2; V: TRBV6-5; DNA: TGTGCCAGCAGTTACTCTTTGGTGGGGATAAACTATGGCTACACCTTC; CDR3: CASSYSLVGINYGYTF
D: NA; size: NA; J: TRBJ1-4; V: TRBV30; DNA: TGTGCCTGGACAGGGGAGGAAAAACTGTTTTTT; CDR3: CAWTGEEKLFF